Listed here are 15 T cell receptor beta chains from one sample, sequenced in a study of T cells in women clearing cervical HPV infection (dated by TCRdb to between 2017 and 2018). The library was built by means of the immunoSEQ multiplex PCR assay. Imported from immuneACCESS, the table was reduced by TCRdb to in-frame sequences with V and J called. These copies leave out some clones; in studies compared against another copy, an unresolved V gene accounts for under half, and the cause of the remainder is not known. The data table for this sample lists roughly 30,000 clones. Together, the top ten hold 7.8% of the sample. Sequenced: blood buffy coat. These receptors were obtained from a woman between 18 and 70 years old with a cervical HPV16 infection that either progressed to CIN3+ or cleared (not recorded which).

As regards this clone: The CDR3 is cut off 3 residues early in the read; its end comes from the germline J gene. The chain is built from TRBV2 and TRBJ1-6, with 9 nucleotides matching TRBD1. The CDR3 consists of 15 residues. In germline, CDR1 is SNHLY, CDR2 FYNNEI. V lost 1 base to trimming and J lost 6 bases; unmatched junction nucleotides: 1. This CDR3 is CASSEEGQGNSPLHF. The part of the CDR3 DNA that was read is TGTGCCAGCAGTGAAGAGGGACAGGGTAATTCACCC.

Worth noting for this clone: The read halts 3 residues ahead of the CDR3 end, with the missing end drawn from the germline J gene. The chain carries TRBV20-1 and TRBJ2-2; 8 nucleotides line up with TRBD1. The CDR3 is made up of 13 amino acids. The V gene end was trimmed by 6 bases and the J gene end by 7 bases; junction bases not matched to a gene: 7. Germline V lookup: CDR1 DFQATT, CDR2 SNEGSKA (reference sequence). CDR3 protein: CSATGGSGGELFF. The CDR3 DNA, read in part, is TGCAGTGCAACAGGGGGATCGGGCGGGGAG.

As concerns this clone: The missing CDR3 end, 3 residues past where the read stops, is filled in from the germline J gene. V usage is TRBV29-1 and J usage is TRBJ1-3; tentative D call: TRBD1 (6 bases). V was pared by 3 bases and J by 3 bases, with 12 bases between. CDR3 length: 14 residues. Germline CDR1 is SQVTM and CDR2 is ANQGSEA. CDR3 region: CSVEAGAGGNTIYF. The DNA read from the CDR3 is TGCAGCGTTGAGGCAGGGGCTGGTGGAAACACC. The variable domain in full, completed from reference TRBV29-1 and TRBJ1-3, reads SAVISQKPSRDICQRGTSLTIQCQVDSQVTMMFWYRQQPGQSLTLIATANQGSEATYESGFVIDKFPISRPNLTFSTLTVSNMSPEDSSIYLCSVEAGAGGNTIYFGEGSWLTVV.

Notes on this clone: From the germline J gene comes the end of the CDR3, since the read stops 3 residues before it. The J gene is TRBJ2-7, the V gene TRBV7-8; a possible D gene is TRBD1 (5 bases). The CDR3 loop spans 13 amino acids. Germline-derived CDR1 and CDR2 are SGHVS and FQNEAQ. The V end lost 8 bases, the J end lost 2 bases, and 13 bases lay between the germline ends. This CDR3 reads CASRMAGTYEQYF. CDR3 DNA (partial): TGTGCCAGCCGAATGGCAGGGACCTACGAG.

A word on this clone: The CDR3 end falls 3 residues outside the read, so it is completed with the germline J gene. The V gene is TRBV5-1, the J gene TRBJ1-1; D ambiguous. CDR1 is SGHRS and CDR2 is YFSETQ in the germline V gene. Trimming removed 0 bases at V and 3 bases at J, with 6 bases between. This CDR3 spans 13 amino acids. CDR3 protein: CASSLEADTEAFF. The CDR3 DNA, read in part, is TGCGCCAGCAGCTTGGAGGCGGACACTGAA.

To note about this clone: From the germline J gene comes the end of the CDR3, since the read stops 3 residues before it. This chain links TRBV20-1 with TRBJ1-5, with D possibly being TRBD1 (5 bases). Germline V gene sequence: CDR1 DFQATT, CDR2 SNEGSKA (reference sequence). Trimming stripped 5 bases from V and 5 bases from J, with 10 bases between. The CDR3 covers 12 residues. CDR3 DNA, as far as it was read: TGCAGTGCTCGAGGAGGGGATCAGCCC. Amino acids: CSARGGDQP. The full CDR3 sequence reads CSARGGDQPQHF.

Turning to this clone: From the germline J gene comes the end of the CDR3, since the read stops 3 residues before it. This chain joins TRBV2 and TRBJ2-3, with D perhaps assigned TRBD1 or TRBD2 (5 bases each). This CDR3 comprises 14 residues. Looked up from germline, CDR1 is SNHLY and CDR2 is FYNNEI. Trimming removed 3 bases from V and 4 bases from J, with 11 bases in between. The CDR3 loop is CASSERGWSDTQYF. Incomplete CDR3 DNA: TGTGCCAGCAGTGAGAGGGGATGGTCAGATACG.

About this clone: The read ends 3 residues shy of where the CDR3 ends; the end is completed using the germline J gene. The chain recombines TRBV5-1 with TRBJ2-1; 10 bases agree with TRBD2. Germline trimming cut 2 bases from V and 5 bases from J; bases unmatched to any gene: 1. This CDR3 is 14 amino acids long. From germline, CDR1 is SGHRS and CDR2 YFSETQ. CDR3 region: CASSFLAGDNEQFF. The sequenced part of the CDR3 DNA is TGCGCCAGCAGCTTCCTAGCGGGGGACAATGAG.

As regards this clone: The read stops 3 residues short of the end of the CDR3; the missing end is completed from the germline J gene. The genes are TRBV30 and TRBJ1-1; 9 nucleotides agree with TRBD1. CDR3 length equals 13 residues. Germline assignment: CDR1 GTSNPN and CDR2 SVGIG (reference sequence). The sequenced part of the CDR3 DNA is TGTGCCTGGAGAGGGGGACAGGGACTTCCA. Protein product: CAWRGGQGLP. In full, the CDR3 reads CAWRGGQGLPAFF.

For this clone: Coverage ceases 3 residues before the CDR3 finishes, and the germline J gene fills in the end. Other nucleotide sequences in the sample specify the same CDR3. V and J are TRBV28 and TRBJ1-2; D not certain. With 2 bases removed from V and 2 bases from J, the gap between germline ends came to 9 bases. CDR1 is MDHEN and CDR2 is SYDVKM in the germline V gene. The CDR3 loop spans 14 amino acids. The covered CDR3 bases are TGTGCCAGCAGTTTAAGGACGGGGAACTATGGC. This encodes CASSLRTGNYG. The entire CDR3 reads CASSLRTGNYGYTF.

A word on this clone: The CDR3 extends 3 residues past the end of the read, so its final part is completed from the germline J gene. The chain uses TRBV12-3 or TRBV12-4 and TRBJ2-3, with D hard to call. This CDR3 comprises 14 residues. V lost 5 bases to trimming and J lost 0 bases, with 9 bases between them. CDR3 residues: CASSIEASTDTQYF. The DNA read from the CDR3 is TGTGCCAGCAGTATTGAAGCTAGCACAGATACG.

Of note for this clone: The sequenced fragment ends 3 residues before the CDR3 boundary, so the rest is inferred from the germline J gene. The rearrangement uses TRBV7-9 and TRBJ1-2; 10 bases fit TRBD1. The CDR3 runs 13 residues. Germline CDR1 is SEHNR and CDR2 is FQNEAQ (reference sequence). This CDR3 reads CASSPTGGYDYTF. Incomplete CDR3 DNA: TGTGCCAGCAGCCCGACAGGGGGCTACGAC. Based on the CDR3 plus reference TRBV7-9 and TRBJ1-2, the full variable domain is DTGVSQNPRHKITKRGQNVTFRCDPISEHNRLYWYRQTLGQGPEFLTYFQNEAQLEKSRLLSDRFSAERPKGSFSTLEIQRTEQGDSAMYLCASSPTGGYDYTFGSGTRLTVV.

A word on this clone: The CDR3 end lies 3 residues beyond the end of the read and is filled in from the germline J gene. This chain links TRBV13 with TRBJ1-1; no clear D gene. V lost 6 bases and J lost 7, with 12 bases in between. The CDR3 extends over 12 amino acids. Germline loops: CDR1 PRHDT, CDR2 FYEKMQ (reference sequence). The CDR3 loop is CASSSGRNEAFF. CDR3 DNA (partial): TGTGCCAGCAGTAGCGGACGGAATGAA.

Remarks on this clone: Coverage ceases 3 residues before the CDR3 finishes, and the germline J gene fills in the end. V usage is TRBV18 and J usage is TRBJ2-4, with 9 bases matching TRBD1. CDR1 KGHSH and CDR2 LQKENI come from the germline V gene. CDR3 size: 14 residues. CDR3 bases read: TGTGCCAGCTCACCCGACAGGGGGAGCGATGGT. This sequence encodes CASSPDRGSDG. The CDR3 reads in full as CASSPDRGSDGQYF.

Worth noting for this clone: From the germline J gene comes the end of the CDR3, since the read stops 3 residues before it. J is TRBJ1-4 and V is TRBV4-1; tentative D call: TRBD1 (5 bases). V was clipped by 0 bases and J by 5 bases, with 19 bases between them. Germline CDR1 is MGHRA and CDR2 is YSYEKL. This CDR3 contains 18 residues. The covered CDR3 bases are TGCGCCAGCAGCCAAGATGGCTCGGGGGGACGTGGGAATGAAAAA. As protein: CASSQDGSGGRGNEK. The entire CDR3 reads CASSQDGSGGRGNEKLFF.